The TCR beta chain under discussion was sequenced for a study of cytomegalovirus exposure and HLA in healthy donors. Overall study results and limits: CMV serostatus was the only immune exposure information that was available. Rarity held for most TCR sequences, but there were some public TCRs that occurred in many donors. As a later analysis showed, a missense DCLRE1C variant was linked to trimming of TCR beta V- and J-genes. Reported findings show TCR beta sequences accurately forecast HLA-A and HLA-B alleles in most subjects.

On this clone itself: Its antigen is not known.

Researchers ran the PCR with 60 Vbeta and 13 Jbeta primers. The protocol was immunoSEQ multiplex PCR, while the TCRdb copy is restricted to in-frame clones and leaves out a portion. The profile shows approximately 120,000 clones, approximately 80% of them singletons. The CDR3 sequence is 17 residues long. Germline V gene sequence: CDR1 SEHNR, CDR2 FQNEAQ (reference sequence). J was trimmed by 3 bases and V by 6 bases; bases with no gene match: 9. V is TRBV7-9 and J is TRBJ2-7; 15 nucleotides agree with TRBD2. The receptor was isolated from a woman between 35 and 50 years old in good health and CMV-seropositive. Sequencing was carried out using PBMCs. The CDR3, as DNA: TGTGCCAGCAGTTCCCGGACTAGCGGGAGGGCCGGCTACGAGCAGTACTTC. Protein: CASSSRTSGRAGYEQYF. Complete variable domain (other parts from reference TRBV7-9 and TRBJ2-7): DTGVSQNPRHKITKRGQNVTFRCDPISEHNRLYWYRQTLGQGPEFLTYFQNEAQLEKSRLLSDRFSAERPKGSFSTLEIQRTEQGDSAMYLCASSSRTSGRAGYEQYFGPGTRLTVT.